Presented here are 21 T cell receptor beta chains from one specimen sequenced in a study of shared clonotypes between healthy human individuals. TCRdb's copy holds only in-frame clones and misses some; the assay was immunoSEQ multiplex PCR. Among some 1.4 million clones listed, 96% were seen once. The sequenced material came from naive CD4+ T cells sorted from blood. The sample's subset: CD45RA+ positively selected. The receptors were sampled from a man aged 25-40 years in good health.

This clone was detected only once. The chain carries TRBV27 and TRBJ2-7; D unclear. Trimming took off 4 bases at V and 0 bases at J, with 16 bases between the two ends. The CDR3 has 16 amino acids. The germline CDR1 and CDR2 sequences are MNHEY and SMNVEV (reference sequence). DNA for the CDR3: TGTGCCAGCAGTTCCCAGGCAGGCCGGACCTCCTACGAGCAGTACTTC. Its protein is CASSSQAGRTSYEQYF.

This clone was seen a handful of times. The CDR3 protein is CASRGSYEQYF. The CDR3 DNA reads as TGTGCCAGCCGAGGGTCCTACGAGCAGTACTTC. The chain is built from TRBV28 and TRBJ2-7; D possibly corresponds to TRBD2 (5 bases). Trimming pared 8 bases from V and 1 base from J, leaving 6 bases between. Germline V CDR1 and CDR2: MDHEN, SYDVKM. The CDR3 loop spans 11 amino acids.

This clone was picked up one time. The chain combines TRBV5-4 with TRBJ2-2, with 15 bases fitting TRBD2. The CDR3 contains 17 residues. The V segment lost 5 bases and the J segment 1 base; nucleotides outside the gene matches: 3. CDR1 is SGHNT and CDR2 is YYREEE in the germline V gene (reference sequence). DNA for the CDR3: TGTGCCAGCAGTGGACTAGCGGGAGGGCTGAACACCGGGGAGCTGTTTTTT. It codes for CASSGLAGGLNTGELFF.

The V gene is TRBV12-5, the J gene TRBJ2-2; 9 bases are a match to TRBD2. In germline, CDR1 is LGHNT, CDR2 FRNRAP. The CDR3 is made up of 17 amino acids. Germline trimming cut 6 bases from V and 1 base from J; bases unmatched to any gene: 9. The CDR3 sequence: CASGTGIAGVNTGELFF. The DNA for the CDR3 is TGTGCTAGTGGAACCGGAATAGCGGGAGTGAACACCGGGGAGCTGTTTTTT.

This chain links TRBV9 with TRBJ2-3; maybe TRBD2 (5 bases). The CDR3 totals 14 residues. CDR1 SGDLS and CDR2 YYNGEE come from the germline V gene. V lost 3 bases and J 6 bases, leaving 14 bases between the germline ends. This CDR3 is CASSDRKGGDTQYF. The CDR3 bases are TGTGCCAGCAGCGACCGGAAGGGCGGGGATACGCAGTATTTT.

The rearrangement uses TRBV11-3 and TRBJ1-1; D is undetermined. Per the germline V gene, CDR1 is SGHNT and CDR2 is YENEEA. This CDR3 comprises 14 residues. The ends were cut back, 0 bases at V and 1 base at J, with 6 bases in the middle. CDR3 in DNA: TGTGCCAGCAGCTTAGATGGAGGGAACACTGAAGCTTTCTTT. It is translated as CASSLDGGNTEAFF.

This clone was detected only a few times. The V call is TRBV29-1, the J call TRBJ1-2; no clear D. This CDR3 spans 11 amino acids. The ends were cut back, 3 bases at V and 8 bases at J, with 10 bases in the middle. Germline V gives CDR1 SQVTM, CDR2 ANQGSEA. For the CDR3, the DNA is TGCAGCGTTGATCTCCTCGGGGGCTACACCTTC. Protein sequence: CSVDLLGGYTF.

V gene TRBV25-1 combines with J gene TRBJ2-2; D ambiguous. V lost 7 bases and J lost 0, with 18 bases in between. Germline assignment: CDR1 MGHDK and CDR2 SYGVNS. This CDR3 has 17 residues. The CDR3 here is CASKAWQTPSNTGELFF. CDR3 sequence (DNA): TGTGCCAGCAAAGCCTGGCAGACCCCATCGAACACCGGGGAGCTGTTTTTT.

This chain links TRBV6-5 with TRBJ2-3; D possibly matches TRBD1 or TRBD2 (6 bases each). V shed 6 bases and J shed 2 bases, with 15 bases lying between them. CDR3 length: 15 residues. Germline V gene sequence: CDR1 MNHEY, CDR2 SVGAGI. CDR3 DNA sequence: TGTGCCAGCAGCCGTCCCGGGGGCTTCACAGATACGCAGTATTTT. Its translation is CASSRPGGFTDTQYF.

CDR3 DNA sequence: TGCAGCGGTCAGACAGGGAGCAATGACTACACCTTC. This sequence encodes CSGQTGSNDYTF. The V and J genes are TRBV29-1 and TRBJ1-2, with 7 bases that match TRBD1. With 7 bases clipped from V and 10 bases from J, the junction kept 12 bases outside the gene matches. The germline V gene has CDR1 SQVTM and CDR2 ANQGSEA. The CDR3 has 12 amino acids.

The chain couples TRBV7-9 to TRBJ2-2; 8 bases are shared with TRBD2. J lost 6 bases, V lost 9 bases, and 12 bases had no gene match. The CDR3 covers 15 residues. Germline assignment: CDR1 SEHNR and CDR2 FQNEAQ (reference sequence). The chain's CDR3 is CASPPAGEGSGELFF. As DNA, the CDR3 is TGTGCCAGTCCCCCAGCGGGAGAGGGTTCCGGGGAGCTGTTTTTT.

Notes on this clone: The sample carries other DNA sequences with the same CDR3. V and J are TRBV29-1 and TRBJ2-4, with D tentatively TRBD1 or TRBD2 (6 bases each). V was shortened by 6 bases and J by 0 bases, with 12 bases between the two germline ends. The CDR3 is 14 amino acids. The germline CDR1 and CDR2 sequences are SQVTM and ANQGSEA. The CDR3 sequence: CSVTGRLAKNIQYF. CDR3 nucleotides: TGCAGCGTAACAGGGAGGCTAGCCAAAAACATTCAGTACTTC.

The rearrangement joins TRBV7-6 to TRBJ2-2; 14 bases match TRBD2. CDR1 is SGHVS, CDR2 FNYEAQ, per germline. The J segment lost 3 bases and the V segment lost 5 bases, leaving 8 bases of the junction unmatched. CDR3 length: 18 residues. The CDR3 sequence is CASSTGTSGSGDTGELFF. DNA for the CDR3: TGTGCCAGCAGCACAGGGACTAGCGGGAGTGGAGACACCGGGGAGCTGTTTTTT.

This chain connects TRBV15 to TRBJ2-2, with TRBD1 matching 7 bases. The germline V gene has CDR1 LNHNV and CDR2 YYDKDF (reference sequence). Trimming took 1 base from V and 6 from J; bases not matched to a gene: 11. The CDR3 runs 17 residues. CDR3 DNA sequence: TGTGCCACCAGCAGAGGCCTTAGGGGGCGGGTTCCCGGGGAGCTGTTTTTT. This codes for CATSRGLRGRVPGELFF.

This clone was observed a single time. DNA for the CDR3: TGTGCCAGCAGCTTAGTCCAGGGAGGCTTCTACGAGCAGTACTTC. Its protein product is CASSLVQGGFYEQYF. The V gene is TRBV7-9, the J gene TRBJ2-7; D perhaps matches TRBD2 (6 bases). Germline CDR1 reads SEHNR; CDR2 reads FQNEAQ (reference sequence). The CDR3 runs to 15 residues. V was cut by 1 base and J by 3 bases, with 13 bases left in between.

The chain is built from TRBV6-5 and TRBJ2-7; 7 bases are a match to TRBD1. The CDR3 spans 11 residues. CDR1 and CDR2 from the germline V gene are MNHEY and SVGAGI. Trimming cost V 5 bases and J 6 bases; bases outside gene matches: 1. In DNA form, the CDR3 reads TGTGCCAGCAGTGACAGGGCCGAGCAGTACTTC. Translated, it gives CASSDRAEQYF.

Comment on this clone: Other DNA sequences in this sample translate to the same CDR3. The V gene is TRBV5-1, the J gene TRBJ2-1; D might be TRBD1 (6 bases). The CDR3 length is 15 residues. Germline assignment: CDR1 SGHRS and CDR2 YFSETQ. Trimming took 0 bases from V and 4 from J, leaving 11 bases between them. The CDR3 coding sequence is TGCGCCAGCAGCTTGGAAGGGGGTCTTTACAATGAGCAGTTCTTC. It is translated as CASSLEGGLYNEQFF.

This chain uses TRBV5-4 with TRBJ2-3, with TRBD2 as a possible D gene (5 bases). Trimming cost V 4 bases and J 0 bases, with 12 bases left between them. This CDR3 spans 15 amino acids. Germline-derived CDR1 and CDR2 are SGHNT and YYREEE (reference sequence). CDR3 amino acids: CASSLERRSTDTQYF. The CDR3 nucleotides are TGTGCCAGCAGCCTCGAGCGGCGGAGCACAGATACGCAGTATTTT.

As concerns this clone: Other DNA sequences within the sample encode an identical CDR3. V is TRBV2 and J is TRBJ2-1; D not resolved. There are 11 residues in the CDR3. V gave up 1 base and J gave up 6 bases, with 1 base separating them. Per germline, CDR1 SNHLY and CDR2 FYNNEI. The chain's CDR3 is CASSEGNEQFF. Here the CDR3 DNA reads TGTGCCAGCAGTGAAGGCAATGAGCAGTTCTTC. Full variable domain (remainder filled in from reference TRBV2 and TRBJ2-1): EPEVTQTPSHQVTQMGQEVILRCVPISNHLYFYWYRQILGQKVEFLVSFYNNEISEKSEIFDDQFSVERPDGSNFTLKIRSTKLEDSAMYFCASSEGNEQFFGPGTRLTVL.

CDR3 residues: CASSSYGLRQGAKNIQYF. Written as DNA, the CDR3 is TGTGCCAGCAGTTCATACGGTCTGCGCCAGGGAGCCAAAAACATTCAGTACTTC. The rearrangement uses TRBV28 and TRBJ2-4; possibly TRBD1 for D (5 bases). The germline CDR1 and CDR2 sequences are MDHEN and SYDVKM. This CDR3 is built from 18 residues. Trimming stripped 4 bases from V and 0 bases from J, with 19 bases between. Combining the CDR3 with reference TRBV28 and TRBJ2-4 gives the whole variable domain DVKVTQSSRYLVKRTGEKVFLECVQDMDHENMFWYRQDPGLGLRLIYFSYDVKMKEKGDIPEGYSVSREKKERFSLILESASTNQTSMYLCASSSYGLRQGAKNIQYFGAGTRLSVL.

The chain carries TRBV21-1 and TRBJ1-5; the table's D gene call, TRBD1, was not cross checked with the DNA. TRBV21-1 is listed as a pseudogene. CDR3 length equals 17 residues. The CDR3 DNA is TGTGCCAGCAGCACAAGCATCCGACAGGGGGCGAATCAGCCCCAGCATTTT. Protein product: CASSTSIRQGANQPQHF.